The rows below give T cell receptor beta chains drawn from one sample of a study of Tregs in tolerant kidney transplant recipients. TCRdb keeps only in-frame clones here, not all; method: immunoSEQ multiplex PCR. This sample has over 60,000 clones, with about 89% found just once. Sequenced here: CD4+ T cells from blood, sampled before the transplant. The receptors derive from a human donor who received a combined kidney and bone marrow transplant. CDR3s include the opening cysteine and the closing phenylalanine or tryptophan. A D gene is named only where the DNA matches it firmly. A clone size is listed for some rows: how often the clone was seen (once, few, many), or a class if it is expanded.

TRBJ2-3 - TRBV28 - CASSLSGPGTDTQYF TGTGCCAGCAGTTTGTCAGGCCCGGGCACAGATACGCAGTATTTT
TRBJ2-1 - TRBV18 - CATKSSRSYNNEQFF TGTGCCACCAAATCTAGCAGGAGCTACAACAATGAGCAGTTCTTC
TRBJ1-2 - TRBV5-1 TRBD1 CASSFLGGQENYGYTF TGCGCCAGCAGCTTCCTTGGAGGACAGGAGAACTATGGCTACACCTTC
TRBJ1-5 - TRBV5-1 - CASMEGPGQPQHF TGCGCCAGCATGGAGGGCCCCGGGCAGCCCCAGCATTTT
TRBJ2-2 - TRBV6-1 TRBD2 CASSVTSGGGGELFF TGTGCCAGCAGTGTGACTAGCGGGGGGGGAGGGGAGCTGTTTTTT
TRBJ2-7 - TRBV19 - CASSIDRRRGGEQYF TGTGCCAGTAGTATAGATAGGAGGAGGGGCGGCGAGCAGTACTTC
TRBJ1-2 - TRBV19 - CASTQWANYGYTF TGTGCCAGTACCCAATGGGCCAACTATGGCTACACCTTC
TRBJ2-7 once TRBV2 - CASGGGQFRYEQYF TGTGCCAGCGGGGGGGGGCAGTTCAGATACGAGCAGTACTTC
TRBJ2-5 - TRBV2 - CASSARVGETQYF TGTGCCAGCAGTGCGAGGGTAGGAGAGACCCAGTACTTC
TRBJ2-1 - TRBV18 - CASSLYSGPDNEQFF TGTGCCAGCTCACTCTACAGCGGGCCTGACAATGAGCAGTTCTTC
TRBJ1-1 once TRBV29-1 - CSVEGVGTTEAFF TGCAGCGTTGAAGGGGTGGGCACCACTGAAGCTTTCTTT
TRBJ2-7 - TRBV6-5 TRBD2 CASSYGLAGASYEQYF TGTGCCAGCAGTTATGGACTAGCGGGAGCCTCCTACGAGCAGTACTTC
TRBJ1-5 - TRBV18 - CASSRDSNQPQHF TGTGCCAGCTCACGAGATAGCAATCAGCCCCAGCATTTT
TRBJ2-1 - TRBV5-1 - CASSLEILNEQFF TGCGCCAGCAGCTTAGAGATTTTGAATGAGCAGTTCTTC
TRBJ2-1 once TRBV9 TRBD1 CASRGQGVEGNEQFF TGTGCCAGCAGGGGACAGGGGGTGGAGGGGAATGAGCAGTTCTTC
TRBJ2-1 - TRBV5-1 - CASSFDNEQFF TGCGCCAGCAGCTTCGACAATGAGCAGTTCTTC
TRBJ2-1 - TRBV18 - CASSESGYNEQFF TGTGCCAGCTCCGAGAGCGGCTACAATGAGCAGTTCTTC
TRBJ1-2 - TRBV28 - CASSLYTTESGYTF TGTGCCAGCAGTTTGTACACAACAGAAAGCGGCTACACCTTC
TRBJ2-7 - TRBV25-1 - CASSESAAARNEQYF TGTGCCAGCAGTGAATCCGCGGCAGCTCGAAACGAGCAGTACTTC
TRBJ2-7 - TRBV30 TRBD1 CAWGTAYEQYF TGTGCCTGGGGGACAGCCTACGAGCAGTACTTC
TRBJ1-2 - TRBV7-2 - CASSLGGENSGGYTF TGTGCCAGCAGCTTAGGGGGTGAGAATAGCGGTGGCTACACCTTC
TRBJ1-2 - TRBV20-1 - CSARRVSGYTF TGCAGTGCTAGAAGAGTATCCGGCTACACCTTC
TRBJ2-3 - TRBV7-3 TRBD2 CASSLRKAGGPSTDTQYF TGTGCCAGCAGCTTAAGAAAAGCGGGAGGACCGAGCACAGATACGCAGTATTTT
TRBJ1-1 few TRBV28 - CASSPFRIRTEAFF TGTGCCAGCAGCCCATTCAGGATCCGCACTGAAGCTTTCTTT
TRBJ2-3 - TRBV27 TRBD2 CASSFLLARTDTQYF TGTGCCAGCAGTTTTCTACTAGCGCGCACAGATACGCAGTATTTT
TRBJ1-5 once TRBV5-1 TRBD1 CASSVRDRVHSNQPQHF TGCGCCAGCAGCGTCCGGGACAGGGTCCATAGCAATCAGCCCCAGCATTTT
TRBJ2-2 - TRBV28 - CASSFLNTGELFF TGTGCCAGCAGTTTCCTCAACACCGGGGAGCTGTTTTTT
TRBJ2-5 - TRBV27 - CASTEVGGRVETQYF TGTGCCAGCACCGAAGTGGGGGGGCGAGTGGAGACCCAGTACTTC
TRBJ1-4 - TRBV7-8 - CASSLASQEKLFF TGTGCCAGCAGCTTAGCGTCCCAGGAAAAACTGTTTTTT
TRBJ2-3 - TRBV5-1 TRBD2 CASSSQGLADSTDTQYF TGCGCCAGCAGCTCGCAAGGACTAGCGGATTCCACAGATACGCAGTATTTT
TRBJ2-1 - TRBV9 - CASSVGGGQLQFF TGTGCCAGCAGCGTAGGGGGGGGGCAGCTCCAGTTCTTC
TRBJ1-4 - TRBV18 TRBD1 CASSHGQGGSEKLFF TGTGCCAGCTCACACGGACAGGGGGGGAGTGAAAAACTGTTTTTT
TRBJ1-5 - TRBV28 - CASRSAGSRLIVNQPQHF TGTGCCAGCAGATCAGCCGGGTCGCGCTTGATTGTCAATCAGCCCCAGCATTTT
TRBJ2-2 - TRBV10-3 TRBD1 CAIRRQGTGELFF TGTGCCATCAGGAGACAGGGGACCGGGGAGCTGTTTTTT
TRBJ2-7 - TRBV7-3 TRBD2 CASSPTSGNLEQYF TGTGCCAGCAGCCCGACTAGCGGGAACCTCGAGCAGTACTTC
TRBJ2-3 - TRBV5-1 - CASTMDTSTDTQYF TGCGCCAGCACCATGGACACTAGCACAGATACGCAGTATTTT
TRBJ2-5 once TRBV5-1 TRBD2 CASSLLGGTETQYF TGCGCCAGCAGCTTGTTGGGGGGGACGGAGACCCAGTACTTC
TRBJ1-1 - TRBV19 TRBD1 CASSTLDRDSTEAFF TGTGCCAGTAGTACCTTAGACAGGGATTCTACTGAAGCTTTCTTT
TRBJ2-7 once TRBV12-1 - CASSSCWGLAGTSYEQYF TGTGCCAGCAGCTCCTGTTGGGGACTAGCGGGAACCTCCTACGAGCAGTACTTC
TRBJ2-3 - TRBV11-2 - CASSLGGPDTQYF TGTGCCAGCAGCTTAGGTGGGCCGGATACGCAGTATTTT
TRBJ2-7 - TRBV11-1 TRBD2 CASSLTRLAEQYF TGTGCCAGCAGCCTAACTAGACTAGCGGAGCAGTACTTC
TRBJ1-5 - TRBV7-3 TRBD1 CASSPGQVSNQPQHF TGTGCCAGCAGCCCAGGACAGGTAAGCAATCAGCCCCAGCATTTT
TRBJ2-1 - TRBV5-1 TRBD2 CASLGLAGSNEQFF TGCGCCAGCCTCGGGCTAGCGGGATCCAATGAGCAGTTCTTC
TRBJ1-2 - TRBV7-2 TRBD1 CASSLGRGNYGYTF TGTGCCAGCAGCTTAGGCAGGGGGAACTATGGCTACACCTTC
TRBJ2-1 - TRBV7-2 TRBD2 CASKRGGYNEQFF TGTGCCAGCAAACGGGGGGGATACAATGAGCAGTTCTTC
TRBJ2-1 once TRBV6-1 TRBD2 CASSLAGGENEQFF TGTGCCAGCAGCTTAGCGGGAGGTGAGAATGAGCAGTTCTTC
TRBJ1-1 - TRBV5-1 - CASRGGVSGTEAFF TGCGCCAGCAGGGGGGGGGTCTCGGGCACTGAAGCTTTCTTT
TRBJ2-7 - TRBV7-2 TRBD2 CASSLNGGGPDEQYF TGTGCCAGCAGCTTAAATGGCGGGGGGCCGGACGAGCAGTACTTC
TRBJ1-4 - TRBV6-6 TRBD1 CASSYSTGINEKLFF TGTGCCAGCAGTTACTCGACAGGGATTAATGAAAAACTGTTTTTT
TRBJ2-7 few TRBV28 TRBD1 CASSLPTGEVTYEQYF TGTGCCAGCAGCCTACCGACAGGGGAGGTTACCTACGAGCAGTACTTC
TRBJ1-3 - TRBV28 TRBD1 CASSPGQGIFGNTIYF TGTGCCAGCAGTCCGGGACAGGGAATATTCGGAAACACCATATATTTT
TRBJ1-1 - TRBV7-8 TRBD1 CASSLVRVGRTGTMNTEAFF TGTGCCAGCAGCTTAGTGAGAGTGGGGAGGACAGGGACAATGAACACTGAAGCTTTCTTT
TRBJ2-7 - TRBV18 TRBD1 CASSPPPGQGPRSYEQYF TGTGCCAGCTCACCACCGCCGGGACAGGGACCCCGCTCCTACGAGCAGTACTTC